The clone carrying this T cell receptor (beta chain) was observed a few times. This entry belongs to a study of T cells in localized non-small cell lung cancer. The table came from immunoSEQ multiplex PCR; TCRdb's copy has only in-frame clones and leaves some out. The sample holds more than 10,000 clones, approximately 28% seen once. The receptor was isolated from a female donor of 60 years or more with stage I lung adenocarcinoma. This material consisted of lung tumor tissue, taken before any cancer treatment.

CDR3 nucleotides: TGTGCCAGCAGCCCCAGACAGGGACGCAATATTGAAGCTTTCTTT. Amino acids: CASSPRQGRNIEAFF. The chain uses TRBV11-3 and TRBJ1-1, with 7 bases that match TRBD1. The CDR3 is 15 residues long. CDR1 SGHNT and CDR2 YENEEA come from the germline V gene. The V and J ends lost 5 bases and 7 bases, in that order; junction bases with no gene match: 13.